This entry lists 12 T cell receptor beta chains sequenced from one sample in a study of metastatic and nonmetastatic thyroid tumors. TCRdb re-analyzed the PCR reads through MiXCR. The sample includes 13,000 to 15,000 clones, about 27% seen only once; the top ten take 15% to 25%. There were no patients who had received any treatment before thyroid surgery. Sequenced: tumor tissue. These receptors were collected from a female donor with papillary thyroid cancer or a benign thyroid nodule (not recorded which). Some clones in this sample may be carry-over from other donors' samples.

The chain is built from TRBV20-1 and TRBJ2-5; D may correspond to TRBD1 or TRBD2 (5 bases each). Trimming took 4 bases from V and 4 from J, leaving 19 bases between them. The CDR3 extends over 15 amino acids. Germline CDR1 DFQATT, CDR2 SNEGSKA (reference sequence). The CDR3 nucleotides read TGCAGTGCTATTTTTGGGGGAGCGGTGGGAGAGACCCAGTACTTC. Its protein product is CSAIFGGAVGETQYF.

By proportion, this clone is medium-sized (0.01 to 0.1%). The identical CDR3 is also encoded by other nucleotide sequences in the sample. The rearrangement links TRBV19 to TRBJ1-2, with 8 bases that match TRBD1. CDR1 and CDR2 from the germline V gene are LNHDA and SQIVND (reference sequence). CDR3 length equals 19 residues. Trimming at V came to 5 bases and at J to 5 bases, leaving 22 bases not matched to a gene. The CDR3, as DNA: TGTGCCAGTAGTCGCGCGTTGACCGATGGACAGGGTTTATTGTATGGCTACACCTTC. Encoded protein: CASSRALTDGQGLLYGYTF.

V is TRBV13 and J is TRBJ1-1; D might be TRBD1 (5 bases). This CDR3 has 15 amino acids. Trimming took 5 bases from V and 3 from J, leaving 16 bases between them. CDR1 PRHDT and CDR2 FYEKMQ come from the germline V gene (reference sequence). CDR3 coding DNA: TGTGCCAGCAGCCAAGGGACGGGAGGTTACACTGAAGCTTTCTTT. Translation gives CASSQGTGGYTEAFF.

The V and J genes are TRBV7-8 and TRBJ2-7; D is possibly TRBD2 (5 bases). The V end was cut by 6 bases, the J end by 0 bases, with 9 bases between. This CDR3 comprises 13 residues. In germline, CDR1 is SGHVS, CDR2 FQNEAQ. This chain's CDR3 is CASRLDGSYEQYF. CDR3 DNA: TGTGCCAGCAGACTAGACGGCTCCTACGAGCAGTACTTC.

In its sample, this clone ranks as medium-sized. V is TRBV20-1 and J is TRBJ2-3; D is possibly TRBD1 (6 bases). In germline, CDR1 is DFQATT, CDR2 SNEGSKA (reference sequence). V lost 0 bases, J lost 2 bases, and 9 bases lay in between. The CDR3 covers 14 residues. The CDR3 protein is CSARDTGFTDTQYF. CDR3 coding DNA: TGCAGTGCTAGAGACACAGGGTTCACAGATACGCAGTATTTT.

This chain uses TRBV18 with TRBJ1-6; the D gene is possibly TRBD1 (5 bases). Trimming removed 3 bases at V and 8 bases at J, with 14 bases between. The CDR3 length is 15 residues. Germline assignment: CDR1 KGHSH and CDR2 LQKENI. The CDR3 DNA reads as TGTGCCAGCTCACCCACTGCCTTGGGGGATTCACCCCTCCACTTT. It translates to CASSPTALGDSPLHF. The full variable domain, with the rest looked up from reference TRBV18 and TRBJ1-6, is NAGVMQNPRHLVRRRGQEARLRCSPMKGHSHVYWYRQLPEEGLKFMVYLQKENIIDESGMPKERFSAEFPKEGPSILRIQQVVRGDSAAYFCASSPTALGDSPLHFGNGTRLTVT.

This clone was seen a single time. In nucleotides, the CDR3 is TGTGCCAGCTCTAGTCAGAACACCGGGGAGCTGTTTTTT. Protein product: CASSSQNTGELFF. The rearrangement joins TRBV18 to TRBJ2-2, with D hard to call. The CDR3 has 13 amino acids. Trimming pared 6 bases from V and 1 base from J, leaving 6 bases between. Germline CDR1 and CDR2: KGHSH and LQKENI. The whole variable domain, remainder taken from reference TRBV18 and TRBJ2-2, is NAGVMQNPRHLVRRRGQEARLRCSPMKGHSHVYWYRQLPEEGLKFMVYLQKENIIDESGMPKERFSAEFPKEGPSILRIQQVVRGDSAAYFCASSSQNTGELFFGEGSRLTVL.

The rearrangement links TRBV7-8 to TRBJ1-2; D is perhaps TRBD1 (5 bases). This CDR3 has 14 amino acids. Germline V gives CDR1 SGHVS, CDR2 FQNEAQ. V dropped 3 bases and J dropped 0 bases, with 8 bases sitting between them. CDR3 bases: TGTGCCAGCAGCTTGGGCAGGGCTAACTATGGCTACACCTTC. It codes for CASSLGRANYGYTF.

This clone was counted a few times. The chain joins TRBV2 to TRBJ1-1; a possible D gene is TRBD1 (6 bases). Germline CDR1 reads SNHLY; CDR2 reads FYNNEI. The CDR3 contains 14 residues. V lost 5 bases and J 5 bases, leaving 15 bases between the germline ends. Here the CDR3 DNA reads TGTGCCAGCAGTTCTGGACAGAGCCCTACTGAAGCTTTCTTT. Translated, it gives CASSSGQSPTEAFF.

This clone has only a few counts. V and J are TRBV29-1 and TRBJ2-7; 8 positions agree with TRBD1. The junction had 8 bases not matched to a gene; V was cut back by 4 bases and J by 0 bases. Germline assignment: CDR1 SQVTM and CDR2 ANQGSEA. The CDR3 totals 15 residues. The CDR3 nucleotides read TGCAGCGTTGGGACAGGGCCCATTAGCTCCTACGAGCAGTACTTC. Its protein is CSVGTGPISSYEQYF.

This clone was detected a few times. J is TRBJ2-7 and V is TRBV6-4; 7 bases align to TRBD1. V trimming: 6 bases; J trimming: 6 bases; junction bases outside the gene matches: 8. CDR1 is MRHNA and CDR2 is SNTAGT in the germline V gene. This CDR3 spans 13 amino acids. CDR3 loop: CASRHPTGFEQYF. Written as DNA, the CDR3 is TGTGCCAGCAGACATCCGACAGGGTTCGAGCAGTACTTC.

V is TRBV3-1 and J is TRBJ2-2; D not certain. The length of the CDR3 is 12 residues. V dropped 11 bases and J dropped 6 bases, with 13 bases sitting between them. Germline lookup yields CDR1 LGHDT and CDR2 YNNKEL (reference sequence). CDR3 nucleotide sequence: TGTGCCCGAATAGTGAGAGCCGGGGAGCTGTTTTTT. Translation: CARIVRAGELFF.